These 28 T cell receptor beta chains were sequenced from one sample in a study of T cells in women clearing cervical HPV infection. Clones were sequenced by immunoSEQ multiplex PCR, and TCRdb holds only the in-frame ones, with some missing. In all, the sample yields some 41,000 clones. Sequencing input: blood buffy coat. Receptors originate from a woman between 18 and 70 years old with a cervical HPV16 infection that either progressed to CIN3+ or cleared (not recorded which).

A word on this clone: The read gets to within 3 residues of the CDR3 end, and the germline J gene fills in the rest. The chain links TRBV5-1 to TRBJ2-3; TRBD1 aligns across 8 bases. The CDR3 covers 17 residues. CDR1 is SGHRS and CDR2 is YFSETQ in the germline V gene. The covered CDR3 bases are TGCGCCAGCAAGGTTCAGCCGGGACAGGCGTACCAAGAGACG. Translated: CASKVQPGQAYQET. The full CDR3 protein is CASKVQPGQAYQETQYF.

A remark on this clone: The CDR3 is cut off 3 residues early in the read; its end comes from the germline J gene. The V call is TRBV28, the J call TRBJ2-2; 7 nucleotides line up with TRBD2. Germline V gene data show CDR1 as MDHEN and CDR2 as SYDVKM. The CDR3 loop spans 15 amino acids. J was trimmed by 8 bases and V by 9 bases; bases with no gene match: 15. The CDR3 region is CARLRGGTEWGELFF. Partial CDR3 DNA: TGTGCCAGACTTCGGGGAGGGACTGAGTGGGGGGAG.

As regards this clone: The read terminates 3 residues ahead of where the CDR3 ends, so the germline J gene completes it. The V gene is TRBV2, the J gene TRBJ2-7; 9 bases map to TRBD1. Germline lookup yields CDR1 SNHLY and CDR2 FYNNEI. Trimming took 8 bases from V and 5 from J; bases not matched to a gene: 10. This CDR3 is 14 amino acids long. The CDR3 region is CASFKGTGSHEQYF. Partial CDR3 DNA: TGTGCCAGCTTCAAGGGGACAGGGTCCCACGAG.

Details on this clone: The read halts 3 residues ahead of the CDR3 end, with the missing end drawn from the germline J gene. The chain joins TRBV2 to TRBJ2-3; 12 nucleotides line up with TRBD2. The CDR3 is made up of 16 amino acids. V was pared by 7 bases and J by 3 bases, with 8 bases of the junction left unmatched. Germline CDR1 SNHLY, CDR2 FYNNEI. CDR3 bases read: TGTGCCAGCACCCGGACTAGCGGGAAGGAGACAGATACG. Encoded protein: CASTRTSGKETDT. The whole CDR3 protein reads CASTRTSGKETDTQYF. Using reference TRBV2 and TRBJ2-3 for the parts outside the CDR3, the full variable domain is EPEVTQTPSHQVTQMGQEVILRCVPISNHLYFYWYRQILGQKVEFLVSFYNNEISEKSEIFDDQFSVERPDGSNFTLKIRSTKLEDSAMYFCASTRTSGKETDTQYFGPGTRLTVL.

On this clone itself: The observed sequence ends 3 residues before the CDR3 terminus, with the missing tail filled in from the germline J gene. The rearrangement joins TRBV19 to TRBJ1-1, with 7 nucleotides matching TRBD1. The V segment lost 10 bases and the J segment 1 base; nucleotides outside the gene matches: 6. Germline V gene lookup returns CDR1 LNHDA and CDR2 SQIVND (reference sequence). The CDR3 is 13 amino acids. This chain's CDR3 is CATGTDQNTEAFF. The sequenced CDR3 bases are TGTGCCACCGGGACAGACCAGAACACTGAA.

About this clone: From the germline J gene comes the end of the CDR3, since the read stops 3 residues before it. The gene calls are TRBV29-1 and TRBJ2-1; 8 bases match TRBD1. The CDR3 totals 14 residues. J was trimmed by 5 bases and V by 3 bases; bases with no gene match: 6. Germline CDR1 is SQVTM and CDR2 is ANQGSEA. The CDR3 bases that were read are TGCAGCGTTGATTTGGGACAGGTAAACAATGAG. It codes for CSVDLGQVNNE. The entire CDR3 protein reads CSVDLGQVNNEQFF.

Of note for this clone: The read terminates 3 residues before the CDR3 end, so the remaining end is supplied by the germline J gene. The chain couples TRBV4-1 to TRBJ1-2, with 7 bases matching TRBD1. The germline V gene has CDR1 MGHRA and CDR2 YSYEKL. After removal of 4 bases from V and 6 bases from J, the junction contained 17 bases not matched to a gene. The CDR3 consists of 17 residues. The sequenced part of the CDR3 DNA is TGCGCCAGCAGCCCCGCCTTGGGAGGGGGCACATTTAATGGC. Its protein product is CASSPALGGGTFNG. The whole CDR3 is CASSPALGGGTFNGYTF.

Concerning this clone itself: The CDR3 end lies 3 residues beyond the end of the read and is filled in from the germline J gene. The chain couples TRBV19 to TRBJ1-2; 9 nucleotides line up with TRBD1. The CDR3 extends over 13 amino acids. The ends lost 4 bases at V and 6 bases at J; junction bases unmatched: 3. Germline V gives CDR1 LNHDA, CDR2 SQIVND (reference sequence). The sequenced part of the CDR3 DNA is TGTGCCAGTAGTACCTGGACAGGGGATGGC. Amino acid sequence: CASSTWTGDG. The complete CDR3 protein is CASSTWTGDGYTF.

Comment on this clone: The read stops 3 residues short of the end of the CDR3; the missing end is completed from the germline J gene. At the DNA level, this CDR3 is encoded by other sequences in the same sample as well. V is TRBV19 and J is TRBJ1-3; D gene unclear. The length of the CDR3 is 13 residues. With 4 bases removed from V and 4 bases from J, the gap between germline ends came to 8 bases. The germline gives CDR1 LNHDA, CDR2 SQIVND (reference sequence). The CDR3 protein is CASSSGTGNTIYF. The sequenced CDR3 bases are TGTGCCAGTAGTAGTGGTACAGGAAACACC.

The CDR3 region is CASSARTSGRYEQYF. The sequenced CDR3 bases are TGTGCCAGCAGCGCGCGGACTAGCGGGAGGTACGAG. The chain combines TRBV7-8 with TRBJ2-7; 14 positions agree with TRBD2. The missing CDR3 end, 3 residues past where the read stops, is filled in from the germline J gene. There are 15 residues in the CDR3. Germline lookup yields CDR1 SGHVS and CDR2 FQNEAQ. V lost 5 bases and J lost 4; bases outside the gene matches: 4.

About this clone: Coverage ceases 3 residues before the CDR3 finishes, and the germline J gene fills in the end. The V gene is TRBV11-2, the J gene TRBJ1-5; TRBD1 is a possible D gene (5 bases). The V gene lost 3 bases and the J gene lost 5 bases, with 8 bases spanning the gap. The CDR3 spans 13 residues. Per germline, CDR1 SGHAT and CDR2 FQNNGV. Here the CDR3 reads CASSFRQHQPQHF. The DNA read from the CDR3 is TGTGCCAGCAGCTTCCGACAGCATCAGCCC. The whole variable domain, remainder taken from reference TRBV11-2 and TRBJ1-5, is EAGVAQSPRYKIIEKRQSVAFWCNPISGHATLYWYQQILGQGPKLLIQFQNNGVVDDSQLPKDRFSAERLKGVDSTLKIQPAKLEDSAVYLCASSFRQHQPQHFGDGTRLSIL.

To note about this clone: Read data end 3 residues before the CDR3 end; the end is taken from the germline J gene. The V call is TRBV7-9, the J call TRBJ1-1; TRBD1 agrees at 8 bases. In germline, CDR1 is SEHNR, CDR2 FQNEAQ (reference sequence). The CDR3 contains 13 residues. After removal of 3 bases from V and 7 bases from J, the junction contained 4 bases not matched to a gene. The CDR3 here is CASSFGGTGEAFF. The CDR3 bases that were read are TGTGCCAGCAGCTTTGGAGGGACAGGTGAA.

A remark on this clone: The CDR3 end falls 3 residues outside the read, so it is completed with the germline J gene. This rearrangement joins TRBV12-3 or TRBV12-4 to TRBJ2-1; D perhaps matches TRBD2 (6 bases). The V end was cut by 6 bases, the J end by 7 bases, with 16 bases between. This CDR3 comprises 14 residues. The CDR3 region is CASSPSTGGNEQFF. CDR3 bases read: TGTGCCAGCAGCCCCTCCACCGGGGGTAATGAG.

In the case of this clone: The read stops 3 residues short of the end of the CDR3; the missing end is completed from the germline J gene. V gene TRBV5-1 combines with J gene TRBJ2-1; D is possibly TRBD2 (6 bases). The CDR3 totals 15 residues. From germline, CDR1 is SGHRS and CDR2 YFSETQ. Between the trimmed V and J ends, which lost 0 bases and 5 bases, there was a span of 12 bases. The part of the CDR3 DNA that was read is TGCGCCAGCAGCTTGGTGACTAGTGACAACAATGAG. It codes for CASSLVTSDNNE. The entire CDR3 protein is CASSLVTSDNNEQFF.

As for this clone: Compared with germline, one end of the junction differs, possibly owing to a read error. Sequencing ends 3 residues short of the CDR3 end; the germline J gene provides the rest. Additional DNA sequences in this sample encode the identical CDR3. The chain is built from TRBV7-9 and TRBJ1-3; D gene uncertain. The length of the CDR3 is 14 residues. The germline gives CDR1 SEHNR, CDR2 FQNEAQ (reference sequence). The part of the CDR3 DNA that was read is TGTGCCAGCAGCTTACGCGGCTCTGGAAACACG. Its protein is CASSLRGSGNT. The CDR3 reads in full as CASSLRGSGNTIYF. The full variable domain, with the rest looked up from reference TRBV7-9 and TRBJ1-3, is DTGVSQNPRHKITKRGQNVTFRCDPISEHNRLYWYRQTLGQGPEFLTYFQNEAQLEKSRLLSDRFSAERPKGSFSTLEIQRTEQGDSAMYLCASSLRGSGNTIYFGEGSWLTVV.

Concerning this clone: The read is 3 residues too short to cover the CDR3 end, so that end is filled in from the germline J gene. This rearrangement joins TRBV19 to TRBJ1-1, with D possibly matching TRBD1 (6 bases). The CDR3 spans 12 residues. Germline loops: CDR1 LNHDA, CDR2 SQIVND (reference sequence). V was pared by 10 bases and J by 6 bases, with 15 bases between. The sequenced part of the CDR3 DNA is TGTGCCACCTCACAGGGTGGCTCTGAA. Translating it yields CATSQGGSE. The whole CDR3 sequence is CATSQGGSEAFF.

Regarding this clone: Coverage ceases 3 residues before the CDR3 finishes, and the germline J gene fills in the end. The chain uses TRBV5-6 and TRBJ2-3; TRBD2 matches at 9 bases. The CDR3 runs 14 residues. The V gene's germline CDR1 is SGHDT and CDR2 YYEEEE. The CDR3 spells CASSAYSGSETQYF. CDR3 DNA (partial): TGTGCCAGCAGCGCCTATAGCGGGAGTGAGACG.

A note on this clone: The CDR3 end falls 3 residues outside the read, so it is completed with the germline J gene. The chain recombines TRBV14 with TRBJ2-7; 7 nucleotides line up with TRBD1. After removal of 4 bases from V and 0 bases from J, the junction contained 9 bases not matched to a gene. The CDR3 has 16 residues. Germline assignment: CDR1 SGHDN and CDR2 FVKESK. This chain's CDR3 is CASSPHSGQSSYEQYF. CDR3 bases read: TGTGCCAGCAGCCCCCACTCGGGACAGAGCTCCTACGAG.

Of note for this clone: The read falls 3 residues short of the CDR3 end, and the missing part is taken from the germline J gene. The chain couples TRBV20-1 to TRBJ2-3; D gene unclear. The germline CDR1 and CDR2 sequences are DFQATT and SNEGSKA (reference sequence). Deletions cut 0 bases from V and 6 bases from J, with 7 bases between. The CDR3 has 12 residues. CDR3 amino acids: CSARDLVDTQYF. The CDR3 bases that were read are TGCAGTGCTAGAGATCTAGTGGATACG.

Notes on this clone: The read falls 3 residues short of the CDR3 end, and the missing part is taken from the germline J gene. The chain recombines TRBV19 with TRBJ2-7; D gene uncertain. V was clipped by 4 bases and J by 3 bases, with 16 bases between them. Germline CDR1 LNHDA, CDR2 SQIVND (reference sequence). The CDR3 has 15 residues. CDR3 bases read: TGTGCCAGTAGTAGCGCAGTGGGCTTCCTCTACGAG. Translation gives CASSSAVGFLYE. The complete CDR3 sequence is CASSSAVGFLYEQYF.

On this clone: The read terminates 3 residues before the CDR3 end, so the remaining end is supplied by the germline J gene. V gene TRBV6-1 combines with J gene TRBJ1-4; weak D call: TRBD1 (6 bases). The CDR3 runs 16 residues. With 4 bases removed from V and 8 bases from J, the gap between germline ends came to 20 bases. Germline V gives CDR1 MNHNS, CDR2 SASEGT. The chain's CDR3 is CASSGHRGAGAEKLFF. The CDR3 DNA, read in part, is TGTGCCAGCAGTGGCCATCGGGGGGCAGGGGCCGAAAAA.

Remarks on this clone: The DNA ends 3 residues before the CDR3 does, and the rest of the CDR3 is filled in from the germline J gene. The chain carries TRBV20-1 and TRBJ2-5; 13 bases are a match to TRBD2. V was pared by 5 bases and J by 4 bases, with 16 bases of the junction left unmatched. Germline-derived CDR1 and CDR2 are DFQATT and SNEGSKA (reference sequence). The length of the CDR3 is 18 residues. The sequenced part of the CDR3 DNA is TGCAGTGCTCTTGGAGGACTAGCGGGAGCCCCGAGGGGAGAGACC. Its translation is CSALGGLAGAPRGET. The full CDR3 protein reads CSALGGLAGAPRGETQYF.

As for this clone: From the germline J gene comes the end of the CDR3, since the read stops 3 residues before it. The rearrangement joins TRBV27 to TRBJ2-7; tentatively, D is TRBD1 (6 bases). V gave up 1 base and J gave up 3 bases, with 19 bases separating them. Germline CDR1 MNHEY, CDR2 SMNVEV (reference sequence). This CDR3 has 17 residues. Partial CDR3 DNA: TGTGCCAGCAGTTTATACCCCAATTTTGGGGGCAACTACGAG. Translation: CASSLYPNFGGNYE. The entire CDR3 protein is CASSLYPNFGGNYEQYF.

Remarks on this clone: The CDR3 end falls 3 residues outside the read, so it is completed with the germline J gene. J is TRBJ2-1 and V is TRBV11-2, with TRBD2 as a possible D gene (6 bases). The V end lost 5 bases, the J end lost 0 bases, and 11 bases lay between the germline ends. From germline, CDR1 is SGHAT and CDR2 FQNNGV. The CDR3 length is 15 residues. The sequenced part of the CDR3 DNA is TGTGCCAGCAGCCCGGGACTTGCCTCCTACAATGAG. It is translated as CASSPGLASYNE. The CDR3 reads in full as CASSPGLASYNEQFF.

Worth noting for this clone: The missing CDR3 end, 3 residues past where the read stops, is filled in from the germline J gene. This chain joins TRBV18 and TRBJ2-3; TRBD2 agrees at 7 bases. The CDR3 consists of 12 residues. Germline CDR1 reads KGHSH; CDR2 reads LQKENI. The CDR3: CASSPTSETQYF. The sequenced CDR3 bases are TGTGCCAGCTCACCAACTAGCGAGACG.

Regarding this clone: The DNA ends 3 residues before the CDR3 does, and the rest of the CDR3 is filled in from the germline J gene. The chain combines TRBV5-4 with TRBJ1-1, with TRBD1 as a possible D gene (6 bases). This CDR3 region has 14 residues. Germline V gives CDR1 SGHNT, CDR2 YYREEE (reference sequence). The V and J ends lost 6 bases and 5 bases respectively, with 17 bases between them. The covered CDR3 bases are TGTGCCAGCACACCGGGGGGCTGGGGAACTGAA. Translated, it gives CASTPGGWGTE. The complete CDR3 protein is CASTPGGWGTEAFF.

Details on this clone: Sequencing ends 3 residues short of the CDR3 end; the germline J gene provides the rest. This chain connects TRBV5-1 to TRBJ1-2; 8 bases line up with TRBD1. The CDR3 consists of 16 residues. Trimming at V came to 2 bases and at J to 3 bases, leaving 9 bases not matched to a gene. The germline CDR1 and CDR2 sequences are SGHRS and YFSETQ. The CDR3 bases that were read are TGCGCCAGCAGCTTATCTACAGGGGGTGGATACTATGGC. It specifies CASSLSTGGGYYG. The whole CDR3 region reads CASSLSTGGGYYGYTF.

The covered CDR3 bases are TGCAGTGCCCCGGAGGGCGCCTATAGCAATCAGCCC. Protein product: CSAPEGAYSNQP. The entire CDR3 is CSAPEGAYSNQPQHF. The chain has TRBV20-1 and TRBJ1-5, with D uncertain. The read comes to an end 3 residues before the CDR3 does, leaving the germline J gene to fill in the end. Germline V lookup: CDR1 DFQATT, CDR2 SNEGSKA (reference sequence). There are 15 residues in the CDR3. Trimming shortened V by 6 bases and J by 0 bases, and 15 bases separated the two germline ends.